This record concerns one T cell receptor (beta chain) sequence. Template-switching 5'RACE yielded the TCR cDNA; a universal primer site and UMIs were added in the process. TCRdb reprocessed the 5' RACE reads via MiXCR and lists one record per CDR3 protein. The sample has about 350,000 distinct CDR3 sequences; about 7.8% are singletons. The record originates from a study of T cells after yellow fever vaccination. The length of the CDR3 is 16 residues. With 5 bases removed from V and 5 bases from J, the gap between germline ends came to 18 bases. Germline CDR1 SGHAT, CDR2 FQNNGV. This specimen was PBMCs, taken roughly 46 days after the first yellow fever vaccination. The gene calls are TRBV11-2 and TRBJ2-2; D is possibly TRBD1 (6 bases). The source is a young man who received the YFV17D yellow fever vaccine. CDR3 protein: CASSLVWGPGTGELFF. The CDR3 coding sequence is TGTGCCAGCAGCCTAGTATGGGGGCCGGGAACCGGGGAGCTGTTTTTT.